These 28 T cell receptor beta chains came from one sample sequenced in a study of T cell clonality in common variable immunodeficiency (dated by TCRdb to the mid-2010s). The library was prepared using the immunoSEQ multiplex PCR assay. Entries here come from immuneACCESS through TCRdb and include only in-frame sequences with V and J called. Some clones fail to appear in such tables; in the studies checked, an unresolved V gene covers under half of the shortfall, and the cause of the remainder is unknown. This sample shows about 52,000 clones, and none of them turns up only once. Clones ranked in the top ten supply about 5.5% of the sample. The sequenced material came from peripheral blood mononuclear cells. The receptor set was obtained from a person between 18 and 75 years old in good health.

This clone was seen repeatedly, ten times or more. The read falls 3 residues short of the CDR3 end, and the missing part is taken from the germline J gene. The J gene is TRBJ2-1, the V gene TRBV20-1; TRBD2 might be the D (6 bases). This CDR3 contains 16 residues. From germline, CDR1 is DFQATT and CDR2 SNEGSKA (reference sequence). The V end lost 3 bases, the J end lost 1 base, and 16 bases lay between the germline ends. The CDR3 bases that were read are TGCAGTGCTAGTGGGCTGACTAGATATTCCTACAATGAG. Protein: CSASGLTRYSYNE. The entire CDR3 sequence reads CSASGLTRYSYNEQFF.

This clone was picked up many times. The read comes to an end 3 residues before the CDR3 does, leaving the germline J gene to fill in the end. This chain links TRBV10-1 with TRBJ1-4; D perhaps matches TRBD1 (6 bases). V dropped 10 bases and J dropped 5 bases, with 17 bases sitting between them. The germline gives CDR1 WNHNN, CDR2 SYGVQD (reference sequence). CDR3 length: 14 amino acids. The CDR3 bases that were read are TGCGCCACCCTAGTCAGGGGCCCCAATGAAAAA. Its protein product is CATLVRGPNEK. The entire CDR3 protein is CATLVRGPNEKLFF.

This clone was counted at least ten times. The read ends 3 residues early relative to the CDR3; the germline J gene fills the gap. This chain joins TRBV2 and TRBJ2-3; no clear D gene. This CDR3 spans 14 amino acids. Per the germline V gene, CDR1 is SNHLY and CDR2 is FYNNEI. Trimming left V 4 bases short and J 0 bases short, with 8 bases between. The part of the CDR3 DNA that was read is TGTGCCAGCAGTGTTGGCTGGAGCACAGATACG. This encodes CASSVGWSTDT. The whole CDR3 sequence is CASSVGWSTDTQYF. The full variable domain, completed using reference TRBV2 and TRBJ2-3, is EPEVTQTPSHQVTQMGQEVILRCVPISNHLYFYWYRQILGQKVEFLVSFYNNEISEKSEIFDDQFSVERPDGSNFTLKIRSTKLEDSAMYFCASSVGWSTDTQYFGPGTRLTVL.

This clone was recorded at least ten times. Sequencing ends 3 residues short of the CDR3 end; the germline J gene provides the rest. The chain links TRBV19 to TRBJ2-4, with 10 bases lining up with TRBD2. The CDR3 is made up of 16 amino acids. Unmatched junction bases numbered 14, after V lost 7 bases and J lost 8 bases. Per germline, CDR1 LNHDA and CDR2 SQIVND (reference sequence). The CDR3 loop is CASNPSSLAGVHIQYF. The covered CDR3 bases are TGTGCCAGTAACCCCTCGTCGCTAGCGGGAGTTCACATT.

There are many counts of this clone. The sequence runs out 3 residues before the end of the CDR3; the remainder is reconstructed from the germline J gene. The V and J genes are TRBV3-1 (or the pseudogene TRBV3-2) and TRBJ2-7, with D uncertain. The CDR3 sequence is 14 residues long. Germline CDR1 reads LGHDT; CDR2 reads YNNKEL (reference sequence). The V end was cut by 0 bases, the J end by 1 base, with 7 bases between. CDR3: CASSQDPSSYEQYF. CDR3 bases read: TGTGCCAGCAGCCAAGATCCTAGTTCCTACGAG.

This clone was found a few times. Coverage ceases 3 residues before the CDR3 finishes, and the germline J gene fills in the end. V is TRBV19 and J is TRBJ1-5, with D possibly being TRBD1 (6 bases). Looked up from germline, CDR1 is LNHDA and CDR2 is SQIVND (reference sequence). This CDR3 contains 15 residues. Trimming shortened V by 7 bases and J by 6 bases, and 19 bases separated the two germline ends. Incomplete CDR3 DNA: TGTGCCAGTACCTCGCGAGGCAGGGGCGGTCAGCCC. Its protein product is CASTSRGRGGQP. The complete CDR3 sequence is CASTSRGRGGQPQHF.

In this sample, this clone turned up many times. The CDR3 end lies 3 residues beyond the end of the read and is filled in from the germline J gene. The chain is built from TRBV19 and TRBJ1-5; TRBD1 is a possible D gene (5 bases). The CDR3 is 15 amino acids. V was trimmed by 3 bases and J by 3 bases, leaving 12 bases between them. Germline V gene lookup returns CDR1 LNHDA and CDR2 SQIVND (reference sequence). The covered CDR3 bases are TGTGCCAGTAGTATCGCCGGACACATCAATCAGCCC. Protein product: CASSIAGHINQP. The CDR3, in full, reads CASSIAGHINQPQHF.

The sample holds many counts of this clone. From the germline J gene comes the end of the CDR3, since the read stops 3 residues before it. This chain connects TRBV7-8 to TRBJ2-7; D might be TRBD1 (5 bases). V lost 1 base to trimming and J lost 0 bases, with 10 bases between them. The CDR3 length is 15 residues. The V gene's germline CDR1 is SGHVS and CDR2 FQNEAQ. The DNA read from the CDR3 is TGTGCCAGCAGCTTAGGGCGCAGGGTCTCCTACGAG. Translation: CASSLGRRVSYE. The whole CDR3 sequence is CASSLGRRVSYEQYF.

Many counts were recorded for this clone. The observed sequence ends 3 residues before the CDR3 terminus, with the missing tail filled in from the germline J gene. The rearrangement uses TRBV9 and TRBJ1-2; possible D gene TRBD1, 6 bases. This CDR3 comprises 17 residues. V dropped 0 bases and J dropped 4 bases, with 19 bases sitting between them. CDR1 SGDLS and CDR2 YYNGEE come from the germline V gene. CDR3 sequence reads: CASSVDPLVGGSYGYTF. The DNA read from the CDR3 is TGTGCCAGCAGCGTAGACCCCTTGGTTGGGGGCTCCTATGGC.

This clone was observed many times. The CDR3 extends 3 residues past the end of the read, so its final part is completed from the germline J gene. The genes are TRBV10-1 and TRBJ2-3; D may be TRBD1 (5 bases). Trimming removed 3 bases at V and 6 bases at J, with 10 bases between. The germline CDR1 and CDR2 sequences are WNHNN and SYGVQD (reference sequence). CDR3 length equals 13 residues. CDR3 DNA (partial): TGCGCCAGCAGTGACAGGGCTGGGGATACG. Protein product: CASSDRAGDT. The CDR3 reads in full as CASSDRAGDTQYF.

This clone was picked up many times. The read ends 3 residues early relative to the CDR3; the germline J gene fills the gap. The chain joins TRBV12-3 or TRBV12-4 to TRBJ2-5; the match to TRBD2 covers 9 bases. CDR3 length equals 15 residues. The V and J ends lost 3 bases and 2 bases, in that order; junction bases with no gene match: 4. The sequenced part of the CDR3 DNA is TGTGCCAGCAGTTTCCTCCTAGCGGGACAAGAGACC. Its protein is CASSFLLAGQET. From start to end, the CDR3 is CASSFLLAGQETQYF.

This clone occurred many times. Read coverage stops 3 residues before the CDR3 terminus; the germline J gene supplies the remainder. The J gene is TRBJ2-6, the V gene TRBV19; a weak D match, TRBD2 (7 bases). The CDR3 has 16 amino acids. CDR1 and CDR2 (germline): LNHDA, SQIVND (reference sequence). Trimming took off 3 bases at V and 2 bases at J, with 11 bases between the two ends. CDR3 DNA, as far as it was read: TGTGCCAGTAGTATCGGGGGGCGTACTGGGGCCAACGTC. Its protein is CASSIGGRTGANV. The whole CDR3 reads CASSIGGRTGANVLTF. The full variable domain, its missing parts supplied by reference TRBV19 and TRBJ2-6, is DGGITQSPKYLFRKEGQNVTLSCEQNLNHDAMYWYRQDPGQGLRLIYYSQIVNDFQKGDIAEGYSVSREKKESFPLTVTSAQKNPTAFYLCASSIGGRTGANVLTFGAGSRLTVL.

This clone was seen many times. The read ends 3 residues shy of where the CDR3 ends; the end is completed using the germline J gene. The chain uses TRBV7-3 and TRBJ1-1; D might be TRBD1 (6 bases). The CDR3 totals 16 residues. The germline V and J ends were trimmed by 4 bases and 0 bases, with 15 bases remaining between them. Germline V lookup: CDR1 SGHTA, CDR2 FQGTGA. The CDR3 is CASSSRGGTMNTEAFF. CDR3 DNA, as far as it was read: TGTGCCAGCAGCTCGAGGGGGGGGACAATGAACACTGAA.

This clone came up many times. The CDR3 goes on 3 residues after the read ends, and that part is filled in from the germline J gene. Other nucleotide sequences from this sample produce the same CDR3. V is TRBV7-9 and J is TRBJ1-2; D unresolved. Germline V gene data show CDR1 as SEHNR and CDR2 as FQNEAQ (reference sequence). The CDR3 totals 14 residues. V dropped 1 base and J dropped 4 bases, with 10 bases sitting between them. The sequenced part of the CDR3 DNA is TGTGCCAGCAGCTTAGACGCGGGAATCTATGGC. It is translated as CASSLDAGIYG. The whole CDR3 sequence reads CASSLDAGIYGYTF.

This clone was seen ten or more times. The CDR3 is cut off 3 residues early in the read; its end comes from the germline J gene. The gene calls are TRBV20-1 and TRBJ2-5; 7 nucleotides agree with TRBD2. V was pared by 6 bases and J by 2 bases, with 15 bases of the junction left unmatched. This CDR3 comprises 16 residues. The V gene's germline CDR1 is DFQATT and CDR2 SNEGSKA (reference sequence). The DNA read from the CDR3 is TGCAGTGCCCCGTACATGTTAGCGGGTCTTCAAGAGACC. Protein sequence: CSAPYMLAGLQET. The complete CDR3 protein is CSAPYMLAGLQETQYF.

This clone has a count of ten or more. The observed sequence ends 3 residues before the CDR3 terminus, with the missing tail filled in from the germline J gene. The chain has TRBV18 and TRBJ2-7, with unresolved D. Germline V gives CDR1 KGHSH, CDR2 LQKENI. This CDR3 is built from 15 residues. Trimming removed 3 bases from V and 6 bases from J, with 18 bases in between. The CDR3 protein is CASSPGLGFPIEQYF. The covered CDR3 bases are TGTGCCAGCTCACCGGGTCTCGGGTTTCCTATCGAG.

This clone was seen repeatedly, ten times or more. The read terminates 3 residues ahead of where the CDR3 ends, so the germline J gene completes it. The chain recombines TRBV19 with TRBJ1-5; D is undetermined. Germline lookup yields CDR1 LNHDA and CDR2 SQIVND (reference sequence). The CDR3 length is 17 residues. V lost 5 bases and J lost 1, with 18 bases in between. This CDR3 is CASSPTGAGGSNQPQHF. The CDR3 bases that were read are TGTGCCAGTAGTCCCACCGGTGCGGGTGGAAGCAATCAGCCC.

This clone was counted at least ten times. CDR3 protein: CASSLRTRSNYGYTF. The CDR3 DNA, read in part, is TGTGCCAGCAGCCTCCGTACACGCTCTAACTATGGC. The chain couples TRBV6-2 or TRBV6-3 to TRBJ1-2; D unclear. Read sequence stops 3 residues before the CDR3 end, and the germline J gene provides the missing end. CDR3 length: 15 residues. The ends were cut back, 6 bases at V and 0 bases at J, with 14 bases in the middle. Germline loops: CDR1 MNHEY, CDR2 SVGEGT.

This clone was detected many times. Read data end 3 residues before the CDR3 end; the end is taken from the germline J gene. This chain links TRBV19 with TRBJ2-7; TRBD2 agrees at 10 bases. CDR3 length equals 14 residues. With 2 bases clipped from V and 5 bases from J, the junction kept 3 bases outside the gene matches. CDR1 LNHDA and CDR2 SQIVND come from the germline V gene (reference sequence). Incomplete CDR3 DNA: TGTGCCAGTAGTATAAGGCTAGCGGGAGACGAG. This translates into CASSIRLAGDE. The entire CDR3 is CASSIRLAGDEQYF. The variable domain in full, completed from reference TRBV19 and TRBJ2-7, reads DGGITQSPKYLFRKEGQNVTLSCEQNLNHDAMYWYRQDPGQGLRLIYYSQIVNDFQKGDIAEGYSVSREKKESFPLTVTSAQKNPTAFYLCASSIRLAGDEQYFGPGTRLTVT.

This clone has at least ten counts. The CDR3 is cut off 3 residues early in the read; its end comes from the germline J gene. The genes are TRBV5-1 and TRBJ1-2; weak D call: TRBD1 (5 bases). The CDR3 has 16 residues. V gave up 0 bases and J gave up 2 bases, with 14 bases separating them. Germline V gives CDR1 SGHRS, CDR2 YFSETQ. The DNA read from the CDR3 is TGCGCCAGCAGCTTGGCCTTTTCAGGGCTGAACTATGGC. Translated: CASSLAFSGLNYG. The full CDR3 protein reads CASSLAFSGLNYGYTF. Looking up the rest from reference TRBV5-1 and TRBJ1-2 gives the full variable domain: KAGVTQTPRYLIKTRGQQVTLSCSPISGHRSVSWYQQTPGQGLQFLFEYFSETQRNKGNFPGRFSGRQFSNSRSEMNVSTLELGDSALYLCASSLAFSGLNYGYTFGSGTRLTVV.

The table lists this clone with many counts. This CDR3 is CASSIDPNAHRGGQPQHF. Incomplete CDR3 DNA: TGTGCCAGTAGTATAGATCCAAATGCTCACAGGGGTGGCCAGCCC. V and J are TRBV19 and TRBJ1-5, with TRBD1 matching over 7 bases. The observed sequence ends 3 residues before the CDR3 terminus, with the missing tail filled in from the germline J gene. CDR1 LNHDA and CDR2 SQIVND come from the germline V gene (reference sequence). The length of the CDR3 is 18 residues. The ends lost 0 bases at V and 7 bases at J; junction bases unmatched: 15.

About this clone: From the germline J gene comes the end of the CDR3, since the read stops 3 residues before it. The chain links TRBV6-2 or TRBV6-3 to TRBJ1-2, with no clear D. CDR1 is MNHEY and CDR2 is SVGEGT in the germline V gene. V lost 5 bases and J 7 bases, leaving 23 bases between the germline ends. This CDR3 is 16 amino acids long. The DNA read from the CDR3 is TGTGCCAGCAGTCCTTTGACCGTTCTCCCCCCGGGTGGC. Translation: CASSPLTVLPPGG. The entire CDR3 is CASSPLTVLPPGGYTF.

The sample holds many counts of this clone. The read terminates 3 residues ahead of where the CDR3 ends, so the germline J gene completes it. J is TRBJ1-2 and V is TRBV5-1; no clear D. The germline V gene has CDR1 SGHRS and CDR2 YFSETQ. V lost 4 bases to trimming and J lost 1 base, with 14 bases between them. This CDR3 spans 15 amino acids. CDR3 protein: CASSPGERLNYGYTF. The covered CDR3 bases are TGCGCCAGCAGCCCAGGCGAACGGCTTAACTATGGC.

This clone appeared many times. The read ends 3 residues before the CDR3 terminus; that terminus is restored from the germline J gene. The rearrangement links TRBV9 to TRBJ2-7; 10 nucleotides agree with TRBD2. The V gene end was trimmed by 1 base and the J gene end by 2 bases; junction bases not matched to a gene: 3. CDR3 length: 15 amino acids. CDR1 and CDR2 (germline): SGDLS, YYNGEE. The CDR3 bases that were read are TGTGCCAGCAGCGTAACAGCGGGAGGGCCCTACGAG. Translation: CASSVTAGGPYE. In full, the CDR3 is CASSVTAGGPYEQYF.

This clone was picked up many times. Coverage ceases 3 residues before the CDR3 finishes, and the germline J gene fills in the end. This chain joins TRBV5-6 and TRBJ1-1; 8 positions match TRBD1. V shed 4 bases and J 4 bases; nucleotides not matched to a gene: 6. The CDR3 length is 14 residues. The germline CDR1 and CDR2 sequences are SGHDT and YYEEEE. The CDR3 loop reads CASSATGVATEAFF. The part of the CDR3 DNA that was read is TGTGCCAGCAGCGCGACAGGGGTTGCCACTGAA.

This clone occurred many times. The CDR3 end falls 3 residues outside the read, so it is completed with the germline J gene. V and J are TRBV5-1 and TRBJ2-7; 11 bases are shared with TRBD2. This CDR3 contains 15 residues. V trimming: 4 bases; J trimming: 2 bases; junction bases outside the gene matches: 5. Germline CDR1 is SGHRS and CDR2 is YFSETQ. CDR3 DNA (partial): TGCGCCAGCAGCATCAATAGCGGGAGGGCCTACGAG. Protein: CASSINSGRAYE. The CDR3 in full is CASSINSGRAYEQYF.

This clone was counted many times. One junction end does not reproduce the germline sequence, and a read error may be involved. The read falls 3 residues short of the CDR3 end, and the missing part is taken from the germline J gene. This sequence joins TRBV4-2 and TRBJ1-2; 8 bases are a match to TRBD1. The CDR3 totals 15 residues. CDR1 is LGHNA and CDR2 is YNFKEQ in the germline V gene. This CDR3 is CASSQYGQGNYGYTF. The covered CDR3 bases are TGCGCCAGCAGCCAATACGGACAGGGTAACTATGGC.

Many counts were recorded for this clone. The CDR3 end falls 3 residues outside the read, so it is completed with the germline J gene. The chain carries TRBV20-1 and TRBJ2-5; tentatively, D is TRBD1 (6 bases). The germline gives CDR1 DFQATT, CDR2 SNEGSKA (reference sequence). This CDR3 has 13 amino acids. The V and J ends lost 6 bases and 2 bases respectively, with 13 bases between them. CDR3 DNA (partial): TGCAGTGCCCCGAGACAGGATCAAGAGACC. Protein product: CSAPRQDQET. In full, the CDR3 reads CSAPRQDQETQYF.